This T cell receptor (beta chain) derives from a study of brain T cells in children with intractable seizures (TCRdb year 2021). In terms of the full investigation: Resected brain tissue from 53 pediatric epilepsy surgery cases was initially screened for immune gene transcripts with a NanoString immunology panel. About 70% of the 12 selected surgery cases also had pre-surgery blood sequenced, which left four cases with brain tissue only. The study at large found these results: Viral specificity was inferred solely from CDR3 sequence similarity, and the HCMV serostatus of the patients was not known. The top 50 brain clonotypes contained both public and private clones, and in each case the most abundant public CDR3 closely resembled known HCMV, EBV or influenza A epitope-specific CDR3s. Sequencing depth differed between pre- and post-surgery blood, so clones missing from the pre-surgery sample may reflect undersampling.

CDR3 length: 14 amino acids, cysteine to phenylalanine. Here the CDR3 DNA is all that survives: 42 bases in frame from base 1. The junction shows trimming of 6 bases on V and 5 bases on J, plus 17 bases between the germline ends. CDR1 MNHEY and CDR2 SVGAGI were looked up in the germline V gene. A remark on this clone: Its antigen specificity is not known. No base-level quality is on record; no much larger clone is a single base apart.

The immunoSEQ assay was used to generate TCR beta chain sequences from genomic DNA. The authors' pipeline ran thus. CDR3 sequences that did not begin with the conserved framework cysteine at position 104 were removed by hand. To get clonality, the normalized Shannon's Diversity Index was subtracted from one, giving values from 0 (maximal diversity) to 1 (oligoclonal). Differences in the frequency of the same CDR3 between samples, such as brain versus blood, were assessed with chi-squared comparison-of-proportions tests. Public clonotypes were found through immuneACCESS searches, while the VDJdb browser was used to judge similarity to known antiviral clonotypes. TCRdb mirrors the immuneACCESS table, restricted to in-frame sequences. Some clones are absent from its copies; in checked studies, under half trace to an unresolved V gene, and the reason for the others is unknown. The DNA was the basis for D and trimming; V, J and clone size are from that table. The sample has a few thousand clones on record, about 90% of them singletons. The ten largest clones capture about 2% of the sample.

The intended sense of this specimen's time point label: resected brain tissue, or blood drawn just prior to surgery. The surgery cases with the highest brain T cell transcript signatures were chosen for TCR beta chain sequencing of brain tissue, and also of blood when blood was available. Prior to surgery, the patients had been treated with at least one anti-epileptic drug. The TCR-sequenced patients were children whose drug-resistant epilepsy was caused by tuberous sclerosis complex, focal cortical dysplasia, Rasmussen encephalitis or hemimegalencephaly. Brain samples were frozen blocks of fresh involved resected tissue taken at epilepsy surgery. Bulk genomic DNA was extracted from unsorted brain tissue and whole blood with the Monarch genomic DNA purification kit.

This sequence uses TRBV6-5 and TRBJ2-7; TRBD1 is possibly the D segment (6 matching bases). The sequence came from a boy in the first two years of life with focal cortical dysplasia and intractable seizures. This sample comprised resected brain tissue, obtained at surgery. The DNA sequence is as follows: TGTGCCAGCAGACTTACAGGGTCGGGGAACGAGCAGTACTTC. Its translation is CASRLTGSGNEQYF.